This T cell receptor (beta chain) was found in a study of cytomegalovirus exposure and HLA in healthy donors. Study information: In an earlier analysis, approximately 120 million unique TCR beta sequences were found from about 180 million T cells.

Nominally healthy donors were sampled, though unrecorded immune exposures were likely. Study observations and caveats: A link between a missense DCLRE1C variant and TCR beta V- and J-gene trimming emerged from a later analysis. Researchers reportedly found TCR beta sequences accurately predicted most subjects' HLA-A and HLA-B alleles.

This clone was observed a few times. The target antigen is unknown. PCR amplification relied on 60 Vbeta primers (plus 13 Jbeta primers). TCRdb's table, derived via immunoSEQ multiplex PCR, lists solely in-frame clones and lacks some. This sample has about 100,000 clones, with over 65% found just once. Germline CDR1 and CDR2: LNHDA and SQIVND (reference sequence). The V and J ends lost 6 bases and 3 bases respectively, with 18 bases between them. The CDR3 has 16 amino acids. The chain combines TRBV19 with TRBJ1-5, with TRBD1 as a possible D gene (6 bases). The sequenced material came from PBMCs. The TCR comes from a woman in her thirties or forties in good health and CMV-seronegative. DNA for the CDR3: TGTGCCAGTAGAAACTCAAAAGAGGGGGTCAATCAGCCCCAGCATTTT. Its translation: CASRNSKEGVNQPQHF.